This paragraph covers one T cell receptor (beta chain) sequence. The CDR3 runs to 14 residues. The J segment lost 4 bases and the V segment lost 7 bases, leaving 9 bases of the junction unmatched. The V gene's germline CDR1 is MNHEY and CDR2 SVGAGI. The sample belongs to a study of blood T cell repertoires in COVID-19. Study at large: Specimens from acute and convalescent COVID-19 originated in the United States, Italy and Spain. PBMCs, B-cell-depleted T cells, or T cells were the source of the cDNA or gDNA that made up the material.

TCRdb's table, derived via immunoSEQ multiplex PCR, lists solely in-frame clones and lacks some. The data show about 190,000 clones, approximately 91% seen once. The sequence derives from a woman in her forties who had recovered from COVID-19. Sequencing input: peripheral blood. This sequence joins TRBV6-5 and TRBJ1-2, with 7 bases matching TRBD1. The CDR3 spells CASNPAWDSYGYTF. CDR3 coding DNA: TGTGCCAGCAATCCAGCCTGGGACAGCTATGGCTACACCTTC.